This is a list of T cell receptor beta chains from one sample in a study of blood T cells in healthy people across ages. TCRdb reanalysed the 5' RACE reads using MiXCR and keeps one entry per CDR3 protein. This table holds roughly 720,000 distinct CDR3 sequences, 53% found once. The specimen was blood. These receptors came from a man of 80 years or more in good health. Both conserved end residues are part of each CDR3. Fields, in order: clone size, J gene, CDR3 length, D gene, V gene, CDR3 protein, CDR3 DNA. D genes are given only for firm matches. Clone size is shown for a subset of rows, as once, few, many or a class of expanded clone.

NA | TRBJ2-1 | 16 | TRBD2 | TRBV7-2 | CASSLGGGTSANEQFF | TGTGCCAGCAGCTTAGGTGGGGGGACTAGCGCAAATGAGCAGTTCTTC
NA | TRBJ2-7 | 15 | TRBD1 | TRBV6-5 | CASSYGQGVSYEQYF | TGTGCCAGCAGTTATGGACAGGGGGTCTCCTACGAGCAGTACTTC
NA | TRBJ2-7 | 14 | NA | TRBV20-1 | CSATGDSKTYEQYF | TGCAGTGCCACCGGGGACTCCAAAACGTACGAGCAGTACTTC
few | TRBJ2-4 | 14 | TRBD2 | TRBV12-5 | CASGPGTSGRASYF | TGTGCTAGTGGTCCGGGGACTAGCGGGAGGGCCTCGTACTTC
NA | TRBJ1-6 | 14 | TRBD1 | TRBV6-1 | CASSEFRGNSPLHF | TGTGCCAGCAGTGAATTCAGGGGGAATTCACCCCTCCACTTT
NA | TRBJ2-1 | 17 | TRBD1 | TRBV7-7 | CASSLRQGRTYYNEQFF | TGTGCTAGCAGCCTACGACAGGGTCGGACCTATTACAATGAGCAGTTCTTC
NA | TRBJ1-2 | 14 | NA | TRBV5-1 | CASSSQGGGYGYTF | TGCGCCAGCAGCAGCCAGGGAGGTGGCTATGGCTACACCTTC
NA | TRBJ2-5 | 13 | NA | TRBV18 | CASSPDLQETQYF | TGTGCCAGCTCACCCGACTTACAAGAGACCCAGTACTTC
few | TRBJ2-5 | 15 | NA | TRBV18 | CASSLDVGPMETQYF | TGTGCCAGCTCCCTTGACGTAGGTCCAATGGAGACCCAGTACTTC
NA | TRBJ2-1 | 17 | NA | TRBV4-1 | CASSQDGRTSSYNEQFF | TGCGCCAGCAGCCAAGATGGTAGAACGAGCTCCTACAATGAGCAGTTCTTC
NA | TRBJ2-5 | 14 | NA | TRBV5-1 | CASSYGAPKETQYF | TGCGCCAGCAGCTACGGGGCCCCAAAAGAGACCCAGTACTTC
NA | TRBJ2-7 | 15 | TRBD1 | TRBV7-9 | CASSSGGQGLHEQYF | TGTGCCAGCAGCTCAGGGGGACAGGGTCTCCACGAGCAGTACTTC
few | TRBJ1-2 | 12 | NA | TRBV7-2 | CASSLGYPGYTF | TGTGCCAGCAGCTTAGGTTATCCGGGCTACACCTTC
NA | TRBJ2-1 | 17 | TRBD2 | TRBV5-1 | CASSPGLLAGGPDEQFF | TGCGCCAGCAGCCCGGGACTCTTAGCGGGAGGGCCCGATGAGCAGTTCTTC
NA | TRBJ1-1 | 16 | NA | TRBV27 | CASSLHRVGENTEAFF | TGTGCCAGCAGTTTACATAGAGTGGGGGAGAACACTGAAGCTTTCTTT
few | TRBJ2-7 | 13 | NA | TRBV30 | CAWSRGSSYEQYF | TGTGCCTGGAGTAGGGGGAGCTCCTACGAGCAGTACTTC
once | TRBJ2-5 | 15 | TRBD1 | TRBV11-1 | CASSLGTALRETQYF | TGTGCCAGCAGCCTGGGGACAGCGTTACGAGAGACCCAGTACTTC
NA | TRBJ2-7 | 16 | TRBD1 | TRBV12-3/TRBV12-4 | CASSPDRGYYSYEQYF | TGTGCCAGCAGTCCGGACAGGGGGTATTACTCCTACGAGCAGTACTTC
NA | TRBJ2-1 | 14 | TRBD2 | TRBV11-3 | CASSPGGSIREQFF | TGTGCCAGCAGCCCCGGGGGGAGCATACGTGAGCAGTTCTTC
NA | TRBJ2-7 | 16 | NA | TRBV28 | CASTSSSGGLAYEQYF | TGTGCCAGCACTTCCTCTTCGGGTGGGCTGGCCTACGAGCAGTACTTC
NA | TRBJ2-1 | 16 | NA | TRBV28 | CASSGSHAGTHDEQFF | TGTGCCAGCAGTGGTAGTCACGCCGGGACTCACGATGAGCAGTTCTTC
few | TRBJ2-7 | 13 | NA | TRBV18 | CASSPTRTGEQYF | TGTGCCAGCTCACCAACAAGAACAGGCGAGCAGTACTTC
many | TRBJ1-2 | 14 | TRBD1 | TRBV6-5 | CASSARGGNYGYTF | TGTGCCAGCAGTGCCAGGGGGGGGAACTATGGCTACACCTTC
once | TRBJ1-4 | 15 | NA | TRBV6-2/TRBV6-3 | CASSPLEGDDEKLFF | TGTGCCAGCAGCCCCCTGGAGGGGGACGATGAAAAACTGTTTTTT
NA | TRBJ2-5 | 15 | NA | TRBV7-9 | CASSLEVSSYNEQYF | TGTGCCAGCAGCCTTGAGGTTAGCTCCTACAATGAGCAGTACTTC
many | TRBJ2-1 | 20 | TRBD2 | TRBV7-2 | CASSLVVGLAGASWHNEQFF | TGTGCCAGCAGCTTAGTGGTGGGACTAGCGGGAGCTTCCTGGCATAATGAGCAGTTCTTC
NA | TRBJ2-1 | 15 | NA | TRBV5-1 | CASSLQGYPSDEQFF | TGCGCCAGCAGCTTACAGGGTTATCCGTCCGATGAGCAGTTCTTC
NA | TRBJ2-5 | 12 | NA | TRBV20-1 | CSARGPVGTQYF | TGCAGTGCTAGGGGGCCCGTGGGGACCCAGTACTTC
NA | TRBJ2-7 | 13 | TRBD2 | TRBV20-1 | CSAPTSGPYEQYF | TGCAGTGCTCCGACTAGCGGCCCCTACGAGCAGTACTTC
NA | TRBJ1-1 | 15 | NA | TRBV2 | CASSEATAMNTEAFF | TGTGCCAGCAGTGAAGCCACCGCCATGAACACTGAAGCTTTCTTT
NA | TRBJ2-2 | 15 | TRBD2 | TRBV3-1 | CASSPLAGGIGELFF | TGTGCCAGCAGCCCTCTAGCGGGAGGAATCGGGGAGCTGTTTTTT
NA | TRBJ2-3 | 16 | TRBD2 | TRBV7-2 | CASLGGAGGRTDTQYF | TGTGCCAGCCTAGGGGGAGCGGGAGGGCGCACAGATACGCAGTATTTT
NA | TRBJ2-7 | 14 | NA | TRBV2 | CASSDSRVPYEQYF | TGTGCCAGCAGTGATAGTAGGGTCCCCTACGAGCAGTACTTC
NA | TRBJ2-1 | 17 | TRBD2 | TRBV4-3 | CASSQDEGLVKHNEQFF | TGCGCCAGCAGCCAGGACGAAGGACTAGTGAAGCACAATGAGCAGTTCTTC
NA | TRBJ2-1 | 17 | TRBD1 | TRBV15 | CATRTKDRLGSYNEQFF | TGTGCCACCAGGACAAAGGACAGGCTTGGCTCCTACAATGAGCAGTTCTTC
NA | TRBJ2-5 | 14 | TRBD2 | TRBV7-9 | CASSPRTSMETQYF | TGTGCCAGCAGCCCCCGGACTAGCATGGAGACCCAGTACTTC
few | TRBJ2-7 | 14 | NA | TRBV5-1 | CASSDPTGTYEQYF | TGCGCCAGCAGCGACCCGACCGGGACCTACGAGCAGTACTTC
few | TRBJ1-5 | 17 | TRBD1 | TRBV4-2 | CASSHSGTGGFNQPQHF | TGTGCCAGCAGCCATTCCGGGACAGGGGGTTTCAATCAGCCCCAGCATTTT
NA | TRBJ2-3 | 14 | NA | TRBV21-1 | CASSNPRRHRYAYF | TGTGCCAGCAGCAACCCGAGGCGGCACAGATACGCGTATTTT
NA | TRBJ2-3 | 12 | TRBD1 | TRBV27 | CASRPDRGTQYF | TGTGCCAGCAGGCCGGACAGGGGTACGCAGTATTTT
few | TRBJ2-3 | 15 | TRBD2 | TRBV5-5 | CASSFSSGRYRYAYF | TGTGCCAGCAGCTTCTCTAGCGGGAGATACAGATACGCGTATTTT
NA | TRBJ2-7 | 14 | TRBD2 | TRBV2 | CASSGASGAYEQYF | TGTGCCAGCAGTGGGGCTAGCGGGGCCTACGAGCAGTACTTC
NA | TRBJ2-3 | 19 | NA | TRBV25-1 | CAPSTRSGPPGFHPDTQYF | TGTGCCCCTAGCACCAGGTCAGGGCCACCCGGGTTCCACCCAGATACGCAGTATTTT
NA | TRBJ2-5 | 16 | NA | TRBV7-2 | CASSWSNGGLQETQYF | TGTGCCAGCAGCTGGTCTAACGGGGGACTCCAAGAGACCCAGTACTTC
NA | TRBJ1-1 | 13 | NA | TRBV6-5 | CASRPRDGSEAFF | TGTGCCAGCAGGCCCCGGGACGGCAGTGAAGCTTTCTTT
few | TRBJ2-5 | 13 | TRBD2 | TRBV5-1 | CASSFSGRETQYF | TGCGCCAGCAGCTTTAGCGGGAGGGAGACCCAGTACTTC
NA | TRBJ2-7 | 15 | NA | TRBV7-2 | CASSRDGGGYNEQYF | TGTGCCAGCAGTCGCGACGGAGGAGGGTACAATGAGCAGTACTTC
NA | TRBJ1-1 | 14 | TRBD1 | TRBV6-5 | CASSTGDRGTEAFF | TGTGCCAGCAGTACGGGGGACAGGGGAACTGAAGCTTTCTTT
NA | TRBJ2-7 | 17 | TRBD2 | TRBV3-1 | CAGSRVTSAKGGNEQYF | TGTGCCGGCAGTAGAGTGACTAGCGCAAAAGGCGGCAACGAGCAGTACTTC
NA | TRBJ2-5 | 16 | NA | TRBV7-2 | CASSSGSAGLKETQYF | TGTGCCAGCAGCTCCGGTTCGGCGGGGCTTAAAGAGACCCAGTACTTC
NA | TRBJ2-5 | 15 | TRBD2 | TRBV27 | CASSFLASGQETQYF | TGTGCCAGCAGTTTTCTGGCTAGCGGGCAAGAGACCCAGTACTTC
NA | TRBJ2-5 | 11 | NA | TRBV7-2 | CASRPRETQYF | TGTGCCAGCAGACCCCGGGAGACCCAGTACTTC
NA | TRBJ2-7 | 14 | TRBD1 | TRBV24-1 | CATQDRGPIYEQYF | TGTGCCACCCAGGACAGGGGGCCGATCTACGAGCAGTACTTC
NA | TRBJ1-2 | 11 | NA | TRBV27 | CASMGFDGYTF | TGTGCCAGCATGGGTTTTGATGGCTACACCTTC
NA | TRBJ2-1 | 14 | TRBD1 | TRBV27 | CASRGTAFFNEQFF | TGTGCCAGCAGGGGGACAGCATTTTTCAATGAGCAGTTCTTC
NA | TRBJ2-7 | 14 | NA | TRBV24-1 | CATRDGGSYNEQYF | TGTGCCACCAGGGATGGGGGCTCCTACAATGAGCAGTACTTC
NA | TRBJ2-3 | 18 | NA | TRBV11-2 | CASSSISKRQGLNRYAYF | TGTGCCAGCAGCTCCATTTCGAAGAGGCAGGGCCTTAACAGATACGCGTATTTT
NA | TRBJ1-1 | 15 | NA | TRBV5-1 | CASSLEAQIPTEAFF | TGCGCCAGCAGCTTGGAGGCACAGATTCCCACTGAAGCTTTCTTT
NA | TRBJ2-3 | 17 | TRBD2 | TRBV18 | CASSPYMAGGPTDTQYF | TGTGCCAGCTCACCTTATATGGCGGGAGGGCCGACAGATACGCAGTATTTT
NA | TRBJ2-7 | 16 | TRBD2 | TRBV25-1 | CASSAVTSENSYEQYF | TGTGCCAGCAGTGCTGTGACTAGCGAGAACTCCTACGAGCAGTACTTC